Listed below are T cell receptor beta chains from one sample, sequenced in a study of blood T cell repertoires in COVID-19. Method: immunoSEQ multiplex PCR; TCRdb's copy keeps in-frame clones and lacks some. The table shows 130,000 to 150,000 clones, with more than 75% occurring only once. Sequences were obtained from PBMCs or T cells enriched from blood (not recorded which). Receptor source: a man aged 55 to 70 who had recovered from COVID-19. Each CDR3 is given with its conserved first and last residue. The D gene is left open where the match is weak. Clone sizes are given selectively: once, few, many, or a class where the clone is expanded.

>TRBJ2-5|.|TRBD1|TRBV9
TGTGCCAGCAGCGCAAACCCACAGGGGGCAGAGACCCAGTACTTC
CASSANPQGAETQYF
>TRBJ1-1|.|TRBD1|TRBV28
TGTGCCAGCAGTCGAAATGACAGGGGGAACACTGAAGCTTTCTTT
CASSRNDRGNTEAFF
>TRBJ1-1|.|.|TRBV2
TGTGCCAGCAGTCCACTAAGGGGTGAAGCTTTCTTT
CASSPLRGEAFF
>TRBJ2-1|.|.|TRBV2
TGTGCCAGCAGTGGGACTAAAAGCCACTCCTACAATGAGCAGTTCTTC
CASSGTKSHSYNEQFF
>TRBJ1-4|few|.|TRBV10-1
TGCGCCAGCACCGAAGGAGACAGACGCGCAGAAAAACTGTTTTTT
CASTEGDRRAEKLFF
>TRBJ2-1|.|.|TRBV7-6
TGTGCCAGCAGATTAGACCCCGCGAGGAATGAGCAGTTCTTC
CASRLDPARNEQFF
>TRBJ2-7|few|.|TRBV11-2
TGTGCCAGCAGCTTTACTAGTGACTACGAGCAGTACTTC
CASSFTSDYEQYF
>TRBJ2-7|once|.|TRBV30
TGTGCCTGGAGGGGGGGTAATTTCTACGAGCAGTACTTC
CAWRGGNFYEQYF
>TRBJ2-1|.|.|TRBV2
TGTGCCAGCAGCGGCGGGACTCGCAGCTCCTACAATGAGCAGTTCTTC
CASSGGTRSSYNEQFF
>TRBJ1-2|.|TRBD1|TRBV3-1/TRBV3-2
TGTGCCAGCAGCCCTCCTCCGGGACAGACTTACTATGGCTACACCTTC
CASSPPPGQTYYGYTF
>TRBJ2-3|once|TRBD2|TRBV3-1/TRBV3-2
TGTGCCAGCAGCCCCGGGGGGGATACGCAGTATTTT
CASSPGGDTQYF
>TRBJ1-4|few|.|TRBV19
TGTGCCAGTAGTATAGCCAGGACAGTAGGTAATGAAAAACTGTTTTTT
CASSIARTVGNEKLFF
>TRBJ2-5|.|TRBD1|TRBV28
TGTGCCAGCAGGGGGACAGGGCGGGGAGAGACCCAGTACTTC
CASRGTGRGETQYF
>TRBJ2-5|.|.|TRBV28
TGTGCCATCAGGAGGGGAGGTCGCCAAGAGACCCAGTACTTC
CAIRRGGRQETQYF
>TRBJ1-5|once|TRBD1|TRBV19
TGTGCCAGCCGCCCCGGGACAGGGAGGAATCAGCCCCAGCATTTT
CASRPGTGRNQPQHF
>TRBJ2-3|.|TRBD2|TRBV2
TGTGCCAGCAGTTTCCCTGGGCGGGGGATAATCACAGATACGCAGTATTTT
CASSFPGRGIITDTQYF
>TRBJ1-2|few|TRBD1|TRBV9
TGTGCCAGCAGCGTAGGGCCGCAGGGGGCGTCTGGCTACACCTTC
CASSVGPQGASGYTF
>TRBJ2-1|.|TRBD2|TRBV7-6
TGTGCCAGCAGCTTAGAGAATCGGCGGGAGGGCCCATTAACGTACAATGAGCAGTTCTTC
CASSLENRREGPLTYNEQFF
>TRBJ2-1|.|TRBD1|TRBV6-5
TGTGCCAGCAGCTACGGGGACAGGGGTGAGCAGTTCTTC
CASSYGDRGEQFF
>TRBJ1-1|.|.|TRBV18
TGTGCCAGCTCAGCCACCCCCGGGAACACTGAAGCTTTCTTT
CASSATPGNTEAFF
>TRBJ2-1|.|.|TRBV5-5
TGTGCCAGCAGCTTGGTGGAGTACAATGAGCAGTTCTTC
CASSLVEYNEQFF
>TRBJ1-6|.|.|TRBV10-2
TGCGCCAGCAGGGACAATGGGGAAAATTCACCCCTCCACTTT
CASRDNGENSPLHF
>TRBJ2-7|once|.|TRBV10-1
TGCGCCAGCAGTGCGGGAGTTAACTACGAGCAGTACTTC
CASSAGVNYEQYF
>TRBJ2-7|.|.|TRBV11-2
TGTGCCAGCAGCAAAACAGGGAATCCGTACGAGCAGTACTTC
CASSKTGNPYEQYF
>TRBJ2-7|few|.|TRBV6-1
TGTGCCAGCAGTGAAGCGCGTGGGGGGTACGAGCAGTACTTC
CASSEARGGYEQYF
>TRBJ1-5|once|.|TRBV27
TGTGCCAGCAGTTTAAAAGGTGGCGGAGGACTCCAGCCCCAGCATTTT
CASSLKGGGGLQPQHF
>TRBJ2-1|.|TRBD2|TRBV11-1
TGTGCCAGCAGCTTAGTGTTAGCGGGAGGCCTATTGGTCTTC
CASSLVLAGGLLVF
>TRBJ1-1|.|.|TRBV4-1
TGCGCCAGCAGCACGCAATTCCCGGGTCGAGCTTTCTTT
CASSTQFPGRAFF
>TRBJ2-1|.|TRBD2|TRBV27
TGTGCCAGCAGCAGGATAGCGGGAGTGAACAATGAGCAGTTCTTC
CASSRIAGVNNEQFF
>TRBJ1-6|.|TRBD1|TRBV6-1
TGTGCCAGCAGTGAAGCATACTGGGACAGGACTAATTCACCCCTCCACTTT
CASSEAYWDRTNSPLHF
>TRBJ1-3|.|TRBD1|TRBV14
TGTGCCAGCAGCCAAGCGACAGGGGGACACACCATATATTTT
CASSQATGGHTIYF
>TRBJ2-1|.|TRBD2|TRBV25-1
TGTGCCAGCTCCAGGACCGGCGGGGGGGGGTACAATGAGCAGTTCTTC
CASSRTGGGGYNEQFF
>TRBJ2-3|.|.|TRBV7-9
TGTGCCAGCAGCTTAGATGGCGGACTAAACACAGATACGCAGTATTTT
CASSLDGGLNTDTQYF
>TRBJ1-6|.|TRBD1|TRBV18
TGTGCCAGCTCAACAAAGGGGGACAGGAATTCACCCCTCCACTTT
CASSTKGDRNSPLHF
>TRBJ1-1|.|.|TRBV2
TGTGCCAGCAGCCTTACAGGGAACACTGAAGCTTTCTTT
CASSLTGNTEAFF
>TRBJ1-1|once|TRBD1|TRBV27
TGTGCCAGCGCCGTACCTAGGACAGGGGGCTCTGAAGCTTTCTTT
CASAVPRTGGSEAFF
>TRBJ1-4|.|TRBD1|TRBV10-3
TGTGCCATCAGTGAGTCACTCGGGACAGCGGATGAAAAACTGTTTTTT
CAISESLGTADEKLFF
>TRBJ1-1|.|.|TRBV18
TGTGCCAGCTCACCAAACCCCACGGGGGGCACTGAAGCTTTCTTT
CASSPNPTGGTEAFF
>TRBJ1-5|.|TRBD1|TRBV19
TGTGCCAGTAGTACCCGGGACAGGGGCTCGAGCAATCAGCCCCAGCATTTT
CASSTRDRGSSNQPQHF
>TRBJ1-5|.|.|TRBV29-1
TGCAGCGTTGAGGTAGGGGCCAATCAGCCCCAGCATTTT
CSVEVGANQPQHF